Listed below are T cell receptor beta chains from one sample, sequenced in a study of blood T cell repertoires in COVID-19. Produced via immunoSEQ multiplex PCR; TCRdb's table is partial and in-frame only. The table lists 150,000 or so clones, roughly 80% of them singletons. Material for sequencing was peripheral blood. Source of these receptors: a man younger than 35 with active or convalescent COVID-19. The CDR3 runs from the conserved cysteine through the conserved F or W. A D gene is named only where the DNA matches it firmly. Part of the rows lack a size; the others show once, few, many or a class for expanded clones.

cdr3_length j_call v_call d_call clone_size cdr3_aa cdr3_nt
14 TRBJ1-1 TRBV6-5 NA NA CASSSHRVSTEAFF TGTGCCAGCAGTTCACACAGGGTATCCACTGAAGCTTTCTTT
17 TRBJ2-1 TRBV5-1 TRBD2 NA CASSLSLGPGGTNEQFF TGCGCCAGCAGCTTGTCTCTGGGTCCGGGGGGGACCAATGAGCAGTTCTTC
14 TRBJ2-2 TRBV19 TRBD2 once CASSRAGGPGELFF TGTGCCAGTAGTAGAGCGGGAGGGCCCGGGGAGCTGTTTTTT
13 TRBJ2-7 TRBV3-1/TRBV3-2 NA NA CASSRGGGYEQYF TGTGCCAGCAGCCGCGGGGGCGGCTACGAGCAGTACTTC
12 TRBJ2-1 TRBV30 NA NA CAWSVGRNEQFF TGTGCCTGGAGTGTGGGGCGCAATGAGCAGTTCTTC
13 TRBJ1-1 TRBV18 NA NA CASCSGMNTEAFF TGTGCCAGCTGTTCGGGGATGAACACTGAAGCTTTCTTT
19 TRBJ2-3 TRBV27 TRBD2 NA CASSPSLAGRSLRTDTQYF TGTGCCAGCAGTCCTTCACTAGCGGGGCGGTCGCTCCGCACAGATACGCAGTATTTT
14 TRBJ2-3 TRBV5-4 NA few CASREDLTTDTQYF TGTGCCAGCAGGGAGGACTTAACAACAGATACGCAGTATTTT
16 TRBJ2-7 TRBV5-8 NA NA CASSLPGYSAFYEQYF TGTGCCAGCAGCTTACCGGGATATTCCGCCTTCTACGAGCAGTACTTC
15 TRBJ1-2 TRBV14 NA NA CASSQDQWSGGGYIF TGTGCCAGCAGCCAAGATCAGTGGTCGGGTGGCGGCTACATCTTC
14 TRBJ1-5 TRBV6-6 NA NA CASSYSGRDQPQHF TGTGCCAGCAGTTACTCAGGGAGAGATCAGCCCCAGCATTTT
16 TRBJ2-3 TRBV28 TRBD2 NA CASSFLSGRATDTQYF TGTGCCAGCAGTTTCCTTAGCGGGAGGGCTACAGATACGCAGTATTTT
15 TRBJ2-2 TRBV5-1 TRBD2 NA CASSLFKRGTGELFF TGCGCCAGCAGCCTGTTCAAGCGGGGCACCGGGGAGCTGTTTTTT
15 TRBJ1-2 TRBV5-8 NA NA CASSPGDLADYGYTF TGTGCCAGCAGCCCCGGGGATTTGGCGGACTATGGCTACACCTTC
14 TRBJ1-5 TRBV24-1 NA NA CATGGDGGNQPQHF TGTGCCACCGGGGGGGATGGAGGCAATCAGCCCCAGCATTTT
14 TRBJ1-3 TRBV12-5 NA NA CASGSGVNGNTIYF TGTGCTAGTGGCTCGGGGGTGAATGGGAACACCATATATTTT
13 TRBJ1-2 TRBV10-3 NA NA CAISEPGDYGYTF TGTGCCATCAGTGAGCCAGGGGACTATGGCTACACCTTC
14 TRBJ2-2 TRBV5-1 NA NA CASSLGPGTGELFF TGCGCCAGCAGCTTAGGTCCAGGCACCGGGGAGCTGTTTTTT
11 TRBJ2-5 TRBV20-1 NA NA CSGGGQETQYF TGCAGTGGAGGTGGGCAAGAGACCCAGTACTTC
16 TRBJ2-1 TRBV15 NA NA CATSLGPVSSYNEQFF TGTGCCACCAGCCTAGGCCCGGTGAGCTCCTACAATGAGCAGTTCTTC
14 TRBJ2-3 TRBV30 TRBD2 NA CAWNAAGGTDTQYF TGTGCCTGGAATGCGGCGGGAGGCACAGATACGCAGTATTTT
15 TRBJ2-3 TRBV7-9 TRBD2 few CASSRTSGSTDTQYF TGTGCCAGCAGCCGGACTAGCGGGAGCACAGATACGCAGTATTTT
15 TRBJ1-6 TRBV6-5 NA few CASSYQAGVNSPLHF TGTGCCAGCAGTTACCAGGCAGGGGTTAATTCACCCCTCCACTTT
14 TRBJ1-2 TRBV6-5 NA NA CASTLSDGGHGYTF TGTGCCAGCACCCTCTCGGACGGAGGACATGGCTACACCTTC
13 TRBJ2-5 TRBV5-1 NA NA CASSLQGMETQYF TGCGCCAGCAGCTTGCAGGGGATGGAGACCCAGTACTTC
15 TRBJ1-1 TRBV27 NA once CASSLSPTGNTEAFF TGTGCCAGCAGTCTAAGCCCGACAGGGAACACTGAAGCTTTCTTT
14 TRBJ1-1 TRBV10-2 NA NA CASSPGTPGAEAFF TGCGCCAGCAGTCCCGGGACACCCGGGGCTGAAGCTTTCTTT
14 TRBJ1-1 TRBV9 NA NA CASSVVQSYTEAFF TGTGCCAGCAGCGTAGTGCAGTCCTACACTGAAGCTTTCTTT
14 TRBJ1-5 TRBV28 NA NA CASSIGQNNQPQHF TGTGCCAGCAGTATTGGACAGAACAATCAGCCCCAGCATTTT
15 TRBJ2-1 TRBV2 TRBD2 NA CASRTSGFPYNEQFF TGTGCCAGCAGGACTAGCGGTTTTCCCTACAATGAGCAGTTCTTC
13 TRBJ2-3 TRBV18 NA NA CASSLRGTDTQYF TGTGCCAGCTCGCTTCGAGGCACAGATACGCAGTATTTT
15 TRBJ2-2 TRBV11-3 TRBD1 NA CASSPTGANTGELFF TGTGCCAGCAGCCCCACAGGGGCCAACACCGGGGAGCTGTTTTTT
14 TRBJ2-1 TRBV18 TRBD2 NA CASSRRLAEDEQFF TGTGCCAGCTCACGGCGACTAGCGGAGGATGAGCAGTTCTTC
17 TRBJ1-4 TRBV15 NA NA CATSRTPGQRFNEKLFF TGTGCCACCAGCAGAACCCCTGGACAGCGCTTTAATGAAAAACTGTTTTTT
19 TRBJ1-3 TRBV6-1 TRBD1 NA CASSAGPYKGARTGNTIYF TGTGCCAGCAGTGCTGGACCCTACAAGGGGGCCAGAACTGGAAACACCATATATTTT
14 TRBJ1-4 TRBV5-1 NA NA CASSVGVSEEKLFF TGCGCCAGCAGCGTGGGGGTCTCGGAGGAAAAACTGTTTTTT
16 TRBJ2-3 TRBV7-2 TRBD2 NA CASSITSGRGPDTQYF TGTGCCAGCAGCATCACTAGCGGGAGGGGCCCAGATACGCAGTATTTT
16 TRBJ1-4 TRBV28 NA NA CASRRGEGATNEKLFF TGTGCCAGCAGACGAGGGGAGGGAGCAACTAATGAAAAACTGTTTTTT
15 TRBJ2-5 TRBV5-1 NA NA CASSLSSVAKETQYF TGCGCCAGCAGCTTGTCCAGCGTAGCGAAAGAGACCCAGTACTTC
16 TRBJ2-7 TRBV4-1 NA NA CASSQDSRGIRYEQYF TGCGCCAGCAGCCAAGATTCCCGAGGTATCCGCTACGAGCAGTACTTC